Detailed here is one TCR beta chain. These data belong to a study of blood T cell repertoires in COVID-19. Study as a whole: Researchers got acute and convalescent COVID-19 samples from the United States, Italy and Spain. The cDNA or gDNA used as material had been derived from T cells, B-cell-depleted T cells, or PBMCs.

Generated by immunoSEQ multiplex PCR, the TCRdb table keeps only in-frame clones and is missing some. The sample has 55,000 to 65,000 clones; around 80% are singletons. The CDR3 loop spans 13 amino acids. Trimming shortened V by 4 bases and J by 4 bases, and 10 bases separated the two germline ends. From germline, CDR1 is KGHSH and CDR2 LQKENI. This clonotype was sampled from a man between 60 and 75 years old with acute or convalescent COVID-19. The chain combines TRBV18 with TRBJ1-2, with D possibly being TRBD1 (5 bases). Material for sequencing was peripheral blood. CDR3 loop: CASSLDRTYGYTF. The CDR3 coding sequence is TGTGCCAGCTCACTTGACAGAACCTATGGCTACACCTTC. Variable domain in full (rest from reference TRBV18 and TRBJ1-2): NAGVMQNPRHLVRRRGQEARLRCSPMKGHSHVYWYRQLPEEGLKFMVYLQKENIIDESGMPKERFSAEFPKEGPSILRIQQVVRGDSAAYFCASSLDRTYGYTFGSGTRLTVV.